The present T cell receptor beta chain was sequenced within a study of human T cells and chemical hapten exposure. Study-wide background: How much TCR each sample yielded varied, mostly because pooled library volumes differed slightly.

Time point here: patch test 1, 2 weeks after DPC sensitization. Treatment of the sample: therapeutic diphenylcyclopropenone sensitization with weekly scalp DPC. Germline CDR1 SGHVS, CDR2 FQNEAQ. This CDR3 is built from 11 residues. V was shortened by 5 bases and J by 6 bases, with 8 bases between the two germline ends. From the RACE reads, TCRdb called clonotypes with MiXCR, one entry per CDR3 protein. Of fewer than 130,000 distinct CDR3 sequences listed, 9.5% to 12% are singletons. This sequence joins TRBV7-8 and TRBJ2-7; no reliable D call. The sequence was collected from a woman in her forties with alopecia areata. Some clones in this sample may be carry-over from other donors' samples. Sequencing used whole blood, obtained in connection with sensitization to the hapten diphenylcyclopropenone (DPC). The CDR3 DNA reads TGTGCCAGCAGCCCCTTCGGCGAGCAGTACTTC. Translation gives CASSPFGEQYF. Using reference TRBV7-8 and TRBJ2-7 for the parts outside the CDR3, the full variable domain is GAGVSQSPRYKVAKRGQDVALRCDPISGHVSLFWYQQALGQGPEFLTYFQNEAQLDKSGLPSDRFFAERPEGSVSTLKIQRTQQEDSAVYLCASSPFGEQYFGPGTRLTVT.